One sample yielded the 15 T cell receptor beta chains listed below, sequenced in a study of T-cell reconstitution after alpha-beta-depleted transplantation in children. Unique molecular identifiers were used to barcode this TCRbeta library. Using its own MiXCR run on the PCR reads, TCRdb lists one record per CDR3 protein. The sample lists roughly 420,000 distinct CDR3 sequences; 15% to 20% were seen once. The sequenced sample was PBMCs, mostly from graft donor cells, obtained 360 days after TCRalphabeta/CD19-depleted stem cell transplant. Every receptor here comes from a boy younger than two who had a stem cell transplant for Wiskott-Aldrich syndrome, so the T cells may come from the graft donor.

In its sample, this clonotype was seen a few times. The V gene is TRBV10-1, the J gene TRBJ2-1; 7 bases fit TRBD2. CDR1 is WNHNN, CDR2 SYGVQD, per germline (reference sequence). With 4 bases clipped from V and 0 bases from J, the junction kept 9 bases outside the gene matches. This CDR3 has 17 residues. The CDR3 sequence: CASSGALAGASYNEQFF. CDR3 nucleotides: TGCGCCAGCAGTGGGGCTTTGGCGGGAGCCTCCTACAATGAGCAGTTCTTC.

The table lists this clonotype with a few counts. Written as DNA, the CDR3 is TGCAGTGCTAGAGAGGGCAGGAACACCGGGGAGCTGTTTTTT. This codes for CSAREGRNTGELFF. The J gene is TRBJ2-2, the V gene TRBV20-1; D is undetermined. Germline lookup yields CDR1 DFQATT and CDR2 SNEGSKA (reference sequence). Trimming left V 0 bases short and J 1 base short, with 6 bases between. This CDR3 region has 14 residues.

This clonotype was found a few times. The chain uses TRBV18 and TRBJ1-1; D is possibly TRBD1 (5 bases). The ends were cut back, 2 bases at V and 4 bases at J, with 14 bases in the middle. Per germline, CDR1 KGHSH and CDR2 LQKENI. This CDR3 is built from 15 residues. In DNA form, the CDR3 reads TGTGCCAGCTCACCAGGGGGGTGGTTGAGCACTGAAGCTTTCTTT. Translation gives CASSPGGWLSTEAFF.

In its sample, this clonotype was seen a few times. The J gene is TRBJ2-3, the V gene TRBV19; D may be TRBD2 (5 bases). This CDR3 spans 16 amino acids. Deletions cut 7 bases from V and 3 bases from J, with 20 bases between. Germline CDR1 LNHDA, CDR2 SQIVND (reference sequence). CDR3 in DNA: TGTGCCAGTAACCGATGGGGTGGAGGAGGAACAGATACGCAGTATTTT. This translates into CASNRWGGGGTDTQYF.

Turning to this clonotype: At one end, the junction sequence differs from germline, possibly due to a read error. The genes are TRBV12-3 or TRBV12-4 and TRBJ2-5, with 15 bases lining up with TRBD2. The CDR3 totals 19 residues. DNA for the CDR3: TGTACCAGCAGCTTCGGAAACTTCCGGACTAGCGGGAGGGCAGAGACCCAGTACTTC. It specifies CTSSFGNFRTSGRAETQYF.

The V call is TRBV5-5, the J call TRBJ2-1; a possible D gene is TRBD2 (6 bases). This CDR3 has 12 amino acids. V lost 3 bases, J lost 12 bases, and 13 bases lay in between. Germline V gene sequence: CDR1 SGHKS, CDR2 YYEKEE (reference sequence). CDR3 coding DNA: TGTGCCAGCAGCTATAGCGGAGGCGGGCAGTTCTTC. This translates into CASSYSGGGQFF.

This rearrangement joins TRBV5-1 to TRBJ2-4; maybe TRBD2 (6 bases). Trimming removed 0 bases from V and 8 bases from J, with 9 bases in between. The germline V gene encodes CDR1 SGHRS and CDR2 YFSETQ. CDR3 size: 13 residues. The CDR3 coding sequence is TGCGCCAGCAGCTTGGTTGGGGAGGACATTCAGTACTTC. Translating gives CASSLVGEDIQYF.

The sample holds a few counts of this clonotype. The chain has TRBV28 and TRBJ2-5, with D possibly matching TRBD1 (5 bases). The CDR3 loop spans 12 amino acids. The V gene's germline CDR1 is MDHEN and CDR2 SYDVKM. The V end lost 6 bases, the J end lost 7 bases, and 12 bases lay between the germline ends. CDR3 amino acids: CASSRSGRTQYF. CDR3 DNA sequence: TGTGCCAGCAGCCGATCAGGGCGGACCCAGTACTTC.

In DNA, the CDR3 is TGTGCCAGCAGTCCCATTAGCGGGGGAAGCAATGAGCAGTTCTTC. It codes for CASSPISGGSNEQFF. This sequence joins TRBV12-3 or TRBV12-4 and TRBJ2-1, with 9 bases identical to TRBD2. V shed 5 bases, J shed 6 bases, and the junction held 8 bases outside the gene matches. The length of the CDR3 is 15 residues.

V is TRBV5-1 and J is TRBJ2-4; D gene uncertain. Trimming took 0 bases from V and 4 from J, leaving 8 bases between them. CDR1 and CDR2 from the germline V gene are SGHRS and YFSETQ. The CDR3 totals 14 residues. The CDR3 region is CASSLEAQKNIQYF. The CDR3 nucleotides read TGCGCCAGCAGCTTGGAGGCACAAAAAAACATTCAGTACTTC.

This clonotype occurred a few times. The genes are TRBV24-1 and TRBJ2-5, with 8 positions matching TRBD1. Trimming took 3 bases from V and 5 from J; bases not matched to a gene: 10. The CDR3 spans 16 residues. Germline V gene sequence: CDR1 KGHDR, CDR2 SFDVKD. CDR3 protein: CATSDKGTGRLETQYF. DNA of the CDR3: TGTGCCACCAGTGATAAGGGGACAGGAAGACTCGAGACCCAGTACTTC.

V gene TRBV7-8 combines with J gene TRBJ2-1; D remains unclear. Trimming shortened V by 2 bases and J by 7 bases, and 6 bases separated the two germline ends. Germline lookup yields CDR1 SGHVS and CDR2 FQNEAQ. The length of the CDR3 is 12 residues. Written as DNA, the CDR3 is TGTGCCAGCAGCTTATTCAGGAATGAGCAGTTCTTC. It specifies CASSLFRNEQFF.

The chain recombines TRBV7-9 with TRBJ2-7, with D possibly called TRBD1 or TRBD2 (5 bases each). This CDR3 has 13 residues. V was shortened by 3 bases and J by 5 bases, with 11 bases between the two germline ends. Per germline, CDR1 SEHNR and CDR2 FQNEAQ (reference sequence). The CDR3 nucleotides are TGTGCCAGCAGCTTTTCGGGGCTCGACGAGCAGTACTTC. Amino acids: CASSFSGLDEQYF.

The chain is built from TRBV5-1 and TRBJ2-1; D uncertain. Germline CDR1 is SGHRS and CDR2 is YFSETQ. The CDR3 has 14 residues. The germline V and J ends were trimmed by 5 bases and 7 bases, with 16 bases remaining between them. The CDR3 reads CASRAPQVSNEQFF. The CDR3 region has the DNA TGCGCCAGCAGGGCTCCCCAGGTTTCGAATGAGCAGTTCTTC.

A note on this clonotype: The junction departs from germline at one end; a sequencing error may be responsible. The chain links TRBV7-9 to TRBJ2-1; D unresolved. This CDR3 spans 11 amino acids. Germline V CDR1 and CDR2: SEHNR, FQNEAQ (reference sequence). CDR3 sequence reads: CASGFINEQFF. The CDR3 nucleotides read TGTGCCAGCGGCTTTATCAATGAGCAGTTCTTC.